This T cell receptor beta chain was sequenced in a study of graft-versus-host responses after intestinal transplantation. Study context: Recipients were given multivisceral, liver-intestinal, or isolated intestinal transplants. Study results and limitations: GvH clones detected in recipient marrow included some appearing first in ileum or blood. Across patients carrying graft-donor T cell macrochimerism, allografts held high graft-versus-host to host-versus-graft clonal ratios.

With regard to this clone: Its target is not known. A read error may produce the germline difference seen at one junction end.

Profiling relied on immunoSEQ multiplex PCR, and the TCRdb table lists in-frame clones only, not all of them. Of about 100,000 clones in the sample, roughly 87% were seen once. The CDR3 contains 12 residues. Per the germline V gene, CDR1 is SEHNR and CDR2 is FQNEAQ (reference sequence). The J gene is TRBJ2-7, the V gene TRBV7-9; 9 bases are shared with TRBD1. The sample in question was unstimulated CD4+ T cells sorted from spleen or lymph node cells, obtained before transplant. This receptor was identified in a human donor who was the organ donor for an intestinal transplant. The CDR3 protein is CASSSEGQGLHF. The CDR3 nucleotides read TGTGCCAGCAGCTCCGAGGGACAGGGATTGCACTTC.